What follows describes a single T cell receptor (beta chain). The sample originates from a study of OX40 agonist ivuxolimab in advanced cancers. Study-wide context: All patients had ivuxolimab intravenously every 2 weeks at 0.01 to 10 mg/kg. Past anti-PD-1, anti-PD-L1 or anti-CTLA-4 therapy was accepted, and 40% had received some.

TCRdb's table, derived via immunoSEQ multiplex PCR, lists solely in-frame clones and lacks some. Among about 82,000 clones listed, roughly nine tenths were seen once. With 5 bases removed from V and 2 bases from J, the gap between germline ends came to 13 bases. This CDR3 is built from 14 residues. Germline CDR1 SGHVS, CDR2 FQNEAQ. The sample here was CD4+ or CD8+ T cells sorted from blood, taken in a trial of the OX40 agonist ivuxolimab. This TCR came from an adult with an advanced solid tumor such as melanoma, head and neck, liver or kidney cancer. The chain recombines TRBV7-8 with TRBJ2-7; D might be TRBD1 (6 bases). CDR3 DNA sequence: TGTGCCAGCAGCCCCCGGGACACGGCCTACGAGCAGTACTTC. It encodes CASSPRDTAYEQYF.